This T cell receptor (beta chain) was sequenced in a study of CD8 T cells in ankylosing spondylitis (dated by TCRdb to the late 2010s). Background on the whole study: T cell receptor beta repertoires were profiled in healthy donors and ankylosing spondylitis patients so that disease-linked TCR variants could be found. The full study cohort was made up of roughly 25 ankylosing spondylitis patients and 108 healthy donors. Peripheral blood was sampled, and synovial fluid was also collected from ankylosing spondylitis patients.

The run used an Illumina HiSeq 2500. TCR beta libraries were prepared by quantitative 5'-RACE with molecular barcodes. The authors processed their data as follows. A new computational method, built on a probabilistic model of VDJ rearrangement, was used to identify disease-linked TCR variants. TCRdb reprocessing: public reads trimmed at Q25 with fastp, clones called with MiXCR, in-frame beta chains kept. Entries are consolidated by CDR3 protein sequence, retaining the most common genes and DNA. The V and J calls shown here were made by TCRdb, not taken from the authors' results. This sample lists approximately 350,000 distinct CDR3 sequences; more than 20% were detected once. Around 13% of the sample comes from the top ten. Paper-wide results and their limitations: Blood from ankylosing spondylitis patients appeared to be characterized by a TCR beta motif composed of under 10 highly homologous amino acid variants. Some TCR beta motif variants had previously been reported in synovial fluid and blood of reactive arthritis patients, which suggested common disease-initiation mechanisms. The disease-linked clones were reported to be significantly enriched in matched synovial fluid samples from ankylosing spondylitis patients. A CD8+ phenotype was shown by the disease-linked clones, which were found at relatively low frequencies in peripheral blood.

V loses 3 bases, J loses 0 bases, and the germline ends lie 15 bases apart. The CDR3 starts with the cysteine, ends with the phenylalanine, and has 15 residues. CDR3 DNA only is kept here, 45 bases in frame from base 1. CDR1 and CDR2 (DFQATT, SNEGSKA) derive from the germline V gene (reference sequence). This clonotype has more than one count but fewer than ten. No cognate antigen has been identified for it. Base quality data are lacking; no much larger clone is found one base away. Recombination connected TRBV20-1 to TRBJ2-7; TRBD1 is perhaps the D gene, given 6 matching bases. The sequenced sample was blood, either unsorted or a sorted T cell fraction (not recorded which). This receptor was identified in a male donor with ankylosing spondylitis or in good health (not recorded which). CDR3 loop: CSASTTGPSSYEQYF. The nucleotides read TGCAGTGCTAGTACAACAGGGCCGTCCTCCTACGAGCAGTACTTC.